These 23 T cell receptor beta chains were sequenced from one sample in a study of CD8 T cells in ankylosing spondylitis. Their specific antigens are unknown. TCRdb recomputed calls from the 5' RACE reads with MiXCR, one row per CDR3 protein. The sample yields some 840,000 distinct CDR3 sequences, approximately 10% seen once. The study's findings and limits: What seemed typical of ankylosing spondylitis blood was a TCR beta motif built from several highly homologous variants.

The material sequenced was blood, either unsorted or a sorted T cell fraction (not recorded which). All receptors derive from a male donor with ankylosing spondylitis.

V gene TRBV6-5 combines with J gene TRBJ2-5; weak D call: TRBD1 (6 bases). The CDR3 covers 17 residues. Trimming stripped 1 base from V and 2 bases from J, with 17 bases between. CDR1 and CDR2 from the germline V gene are MNHEY and SVGAGI. In nucleotides, the CDR3 is TGTGCCAGCAGTTACTTCAGAGACAGGCCGGGGCAAGAGACCCAGTACTTC. Translation gives CASSYFRDRPGQETQYF.

This clonotype came up once. This rearrangement joins TRBV20-1 to TRBJ2-1; D ambiguous. Germline V gives CDR1 DFQATT, CDR2 SNEGSKA (reference sequence). The CDR3 runs to 13 residues. The V end was cut by 7 bases, the J end by 0 bases, with 10 bases between. Here the CDR3 DNA reads TGCAGTGTGCTGGGCTTCTCCTACAATGAGCAGTTCTTC. It is translated as CSVLGFSYNEQFF.

The table lists this clonotype with a few counts. V and J are TRBV28 and TRBJ1-2, with D perhaps TRBD1 (6 bases). Trimming cost V 9 bases and J 7 bases, with 18 bases left between them. The CDR3 runs to 13 residues. Germline assignment: CDR1 MDHEN and CDR2 SYDVKM. The CDR3 nucleotides read TGTGCCAGTTCGTCCAAGGGGGTGCGTGGCTACACCTTC. Amino acid sequence: CASSSKGVRGYTF.

This clonotype turned up a few times. The chain carries TRBV7-2 and TRBJ2-1; 8 nucleotides align to TRBD2. CDR1 and CDR2 (germline): SGHTA, FQGNSA. V shed 2 bases and J 8 bases; nucleotides not matched to a gene: 11. The CDR3 length is 16 residues. The CDR3 spells CASSLLSGEWVDEQFF. Written as DNA, the CDR3 is TGTGCCAGCAGCTTACTTAGCGGGGAGTGGGTCGATGAGCAGTTCTTC.

This clonotype was seen more than once but under ten times. The gene calls are TRBV5-1 and TRBJ1-3, with TRBD1 identical over 8 bases. J gave up 7 bases and V 4 bases, and 19 bases lay outside the gene matches. Per the germline V gene, CDR1 is SGHRS and CDR2 is YFSETQ. The CDR3 is made up of 18 amino acids. The CDR3 sequence is CASSPQPGQAQSSNTIYF. In DNA, the CDR3 is TGCGCCAGCAGCCCCCAACCGGGACAGGCACAATCCTCGAACACCATATATTTT.

The table lists this clonotype with a few counts. The V call is TRBV9, the J call TRBJ2-2; the D is unclear. Germline V gives CDR1 SGDLS, CDR2 YYNGEE. This CDR3 is built from 14 residues. V was clipped by 0 bases and J by 3 bases, with 6 bases between them. The CDR3 region is CASSVDSYTGELFF. CDR3 nucleotide sequence: TGTGCCAGCAGCGTAGACTCATACACCGGGGAGCTGTTTTTT. The whole variable domain, filled in from reference TRBV9 and TRBJ2-2, reads DSGVTQTPKHLITATGQRVTLRCSPRSGDLSVYWYQQSLDQGLQFLIQYYNGEERAKGNILERFSAQQFPDLHSELNLSSLELGDSALYFCASSVDSYTGELFFGEGSRLTVL.

A remark on this clonotype: One end of the junction is discordant with germline, which a read error may explain. V is TRBV12-3 or TRBV12-4 and J is TRBJ2-3; 10 bases align to TRBD2. The CDR3 is 18 residues long. Here the CDR3 DNA reads TGTACCAGCAGTTTGGGTGGAGAGGCTAGCGGGGGAGCAGATACGCAGTATTTT. It specifies CTSSLGGEASGGADTQYF.

This rearrangement joins TRBV11-2 to TRBJ2-5; D call uncertain. Trimming pared 0 bases from V and 5 bases from J, leaving 16 bases between. Germline values: CDR1 SGHAT, CDR2 FQNNGV. CDR3 length: 16 residues. The CDR3 spells CASSLDLLGRLETQYF. The CDR3 coding sequence is TGTGCCAGCAGCTTAGATCTTCTGGGCAGGTTGGAGACCCAGTACTTC.

V usage is TRBV6-4 and J usage is TRBJ2-1; D is uncertain. CDR1 and CDR2 (germline): MRHNA, SNTAGT. The CDR3 is 13 amino acids. Trimming stripped 3 bases from V and 4 bases from J, with 7 bases between. CDR3 sequence (DNA): TGTGCCAGCAGTGAGCAGCAATACAATGAGCAGTTCTTC. Translation: CASSEQQYNEQFF.

The chain has TRBV6-1 and TRBJ1-6, with D uncertain. V shed 6 bases and J shed 1 base, with 7 bases lying between them. The CDR3 has 14 residues. Per germline, CDR1 MNHNS and CDR2 SASEGT. The CDR3 region has the DNA TGTGCCAGCAGAACCCGGTCCTATAATTCACCCCTCCACTTT. This gives the protein CASRTRSYNSPLHF.

This clonotype was observed a handful of times. The chain uses TRBV6-2 or TRBV6-3 and TRBJ1-1; D is uncertain. The V and J ends lost 7 bases and 4 bases respectively, with 16 bases between them. The CDR3 is made up of 14 amino acids. CDR1 and CDR2 (germline): MNHEY, SVGEGT. CDR3 protein: CASTGRISPTEAFF. CDR3 nucleotide sequence: TGTGCCAGCACCGGGAGGATCTCCCCCACTGAAGCTTTCTTT.

The table lists this clonotype with a few counts. The genes are TRBV5-1 and TRBJ2-7; 9 nucleotides align to TRBD2. V dropped 2 bases and J dropped 3; count of bases not matched to a gene: 9. Germline V gene lookup returns CDR1 SGHRS and CDR2 YFSETQ. This CDR3 contains 16 residues. The CDR3 reads CASSFGGLAGNYEQYF. CDR3 sequence (DNA): TGCGCCAGCAGCTTTGGGGGGCTAGCGGGGAACTACGAGCAGTACTTC.

The CDR3 bases are TGTGCCACCAGTGACCCCCCTTTGGACAATGAGCAGTTCTTC. It specifies CATSDPPLDNEQFF. The J gene is TRBJ2-1, the V gene TRBV24-1; no firm D call. Germline V gives CDR1 KGHDR, CDR2 SFDVKD. The CDR3 length is 14 residues. With 4 bases removed from V and 5 bases from J, the gap between germline ends came to 11 bases.

The chain is built from TRBV7-2 and TRBJ2-5; 7 nucleotides align to TRBD1. Per the germline V gene, CDR1 is SGHTA and CDR2 is FQGNSA. V lost 1 base, J lost 4 bases, and 6 bases stayed unmatched. The CDR3 has 15 amino acids. Written as DNA, the CDR3 is TGTGCCAGCAGCTTAGTCCAGCGGACAGGAGAGACCCAGTACTTC. Translated, it gives CASSLVQRTGETQYF.

V and J are TRBV27 and TRBJ2-7, with D possibly being TRBD1 (5 bases). Trimming left V 9 bases short and J 8 bases short, with 8 bases between. The germline gives CDR1 MNHEY, CDR2 SMNVEV (reference sequence). The length of the CDR3 is 9 residues. DNA for the CDR3: TGTGCCAGGACAGAAAAGCAGTACTTC. Amino acids: CARTEKQYF.

Notes on this clonotype: This could be a read error, since a much larger clone is one nucleotide away. J is TRBJ2-1 and V is TRBV6-5; tentative D call: TRBD1 (5 bases). The CDR3 is 13 residues long. The germline V gene has CDR1 MNHEY and CDR2 SVGAGI. Trimming stripped 6 bases from V and 6 bases from J, with 12 bases between. The CDR3, as DNA: TGTGCCAGCAGACTCGGACACTTCAATGAGCAGTTCTTC. This codes for CASRLGHFNEQFF.

V usage is TRBV11-1 and J usage is TRBJ2-2; no reliable D call. Germline CDR1 reads SGHAT; CDR2 reads FQDESV (reference sequence). The CDR3 covers 13 residues. V lost 2 bases, J lost 4 bases, and 5 bases lay in between. The CDR3 reads CASSLIITGELFF. CDR3 nucleotides: TGTGCCAGCAGCTTAATCATCACCGGGGAGCTGTTTTTT.

V and J are TRBV5-5 and TRBJ1-1, with no clear D. Germline CDR1 and CDR2: SGHKS and YYEKEE (reference sequence). The CDR3 is made up of 15 amino acids. Between the trimmed V and J ends, which lost 4 bases and 1 base, there was a span of 14 bases. This chain's CDR3 is CASSQTPTGNTEAFF. CDR3 nucleotide sequence: TGTGCCAGCAGCCAGACCCCGACGGGGAACACTGAAGCTTTCTTT.

The rearrangement links TRBV20-1 to TRBJ2-5; D is tentatively TRBD1 or TRBD2 (6 bases each). Per the germline V gene, CDR1 is DFQATT and CDR2 is SNEGSKA (reference sequence). CDR3 size: 14 residues. V dropped 5 bases and J dropped 4 bases, with 17 bases sitting between them. CDR3 in DNA: TGCAGTGCTCCCTCAGGGGTGGGAGGAGAGACCCAGTACTTC. This encodes CSAPSGVGGETQYF.

The chain joins TRBV6-1 to TRBJ2-6; no clear D. V was shortened by 3 bases and J by 2 bases, with 5 bases between the two germline ends. CDR3 length: 14 amino acids. Germline-derived CDR1 and CDR2 are MNHNS and SASEGT. Written as DNA, the CDR3 is TGTGCCAGCAGTGACCAAACTGGGGCCAACGTCCTGACTTTC. It codes for CASSDQTGANVLTF.

Remarks on this clonotype: The final CDR3 position lacks the conserved phenylalanine or tryptophan, pointing to a likely read error. The limits of the CDR3 on the DNA are not certain, so only TCRdb's listed CDR3 is given. This rearrangement joins TRBV11-2 to TRBJ2-1; whether TRBD1, the table's D call, matches the DNA was not checked. The length of the CDR3 is 14 amino acids, counting both ends. The V gene's germline CDR1 is SGHAT and CDR2 FQNNGV. CDR3 protein: CASSLDPGGSQDFA.

This clonotype was seen only a few times. This sequence joins TRBV10-3 and TRBJ2-7, with D perhaps TRBD1 (5 bases). The germline V and J ends were trimmed by 6 bases and 6 bases, with 12 bases remaining between them. This CDR3 is built from 12 residues. The germline gives CDR1 ENHRY, CDR2 SYGVKD. Here the CDR3 DNA reads TGTGCCATCAGCCGGCAGGGCGGCGAGCAGTACTTC. It codes for CAISRQGGEQYF.

This clonotype has a count of ten or more. The chain uses TRBV20-1 and TRBJ2-3; 10 bases map to TRBD2. The CDR3 is 15 amino acids. V lost 4 bases, J lost 2 bases, and 6 bases stayed unmatched. Germline V lookup: CDR1 DFQATT, CDR2 SNEGSKA (reference sequence). The CDR3 loop is CSATPSGGVTDTQYF. CDR3 nucleotide sequence: TGCAGTGCTACCCCGAGCGGGGGGGTCACAGATACGCAGTATTTT.